What follows describes a single T cell receptor beta chain. Original handling: Amplification of reference gene primers was used by the study to estimate nucleated cell counts. Repertoires were generated with immunoSEQ multiplex PCR, while TCRdb's copy carries only in-frame clones and drops some. V, J and clone size reflect that table, while D and trimming were determined from the DNA. The repertoire holds about 94,000 clones, with over 75% as singletons. The sample is drawn from a study of blood T cell repertoires in COVID-19. About the research overall: Material from acute and convalescent COVID-19 was sourced from the United States, Italy and Spain. Sources were T cells, B-cell-depleted T cells, or PBMCs; the material itself was cDNA or gDNA.

Germline CDR1 and CDR2: MDHEN and SYDVKM. The CDR3 length is 12 residues. V lost 7 bases, J lost 0 bases, and 7 bases lay in between. The sequenced sample consisted of peripheral blood. This clonotype was obtained from a human donor with acute or convalescent COVID-19. The donor label of this sample is uncertain. The rearrangement uses TRBV28 and TRBJ2-7; D call uncertain. The CDR3 loop reads CASTLSSYEQYF. The DNA of the CDR3 is TGTGCCAGCACCCTGAGCTCCTACGAGCAGTACTTC.